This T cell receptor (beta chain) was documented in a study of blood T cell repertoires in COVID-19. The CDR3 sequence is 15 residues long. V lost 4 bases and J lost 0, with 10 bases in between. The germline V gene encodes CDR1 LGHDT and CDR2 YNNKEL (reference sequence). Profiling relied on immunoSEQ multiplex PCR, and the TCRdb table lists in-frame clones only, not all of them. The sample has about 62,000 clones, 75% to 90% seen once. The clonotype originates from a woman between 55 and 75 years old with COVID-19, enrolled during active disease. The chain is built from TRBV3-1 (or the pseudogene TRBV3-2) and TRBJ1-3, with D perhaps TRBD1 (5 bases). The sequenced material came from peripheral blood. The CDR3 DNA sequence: TGTGCCAGCAGCCTCGCGGGACCCTCTGGAAACACCATATATTTT. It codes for CASSLAGPSGNTIYF.